One sample yielded the 4 T cell receptor beta chains listed below, sequenced in a study of blood T cell repertoires in COVID-19. Method: immunoSEQ multiplex PCR; TCRdb's copy keeps in-frame clones and lacks some. The sample has about 170,000 clones; approximately 81% are singletons. Input material: peripheral blood. Receptors originate from a woman in her seventies with COVID-19, enrolled during active disease.

This clone was seen just once. CDR3 in amino acids: CSASGEESDTQYF. The CDR3 bases are TGCAGTGCTAGTGGGGAGGAGTCCGATACGCAGTATTTT. This rearrangement joins TRBV20-1 to TRBJ2-3, with D perhaps TRBD2 (6 bases). V shed 3 bases and J shed 6 bases, with 13 bases lying between them. There are 13 residues in the CDR3. From germline, CDR1 is DFQATT and CDR2 SNEGSKA (reference sequence).

The chain joins TRBV10-3 to TRBJ1-2; 8 bases fit TRBD1. Germline V CDR1 and CDR2: ENHRY, SYGVKD. The CDR3 length is 14 residues. V lost 1 base to trimming and J lost 4 bases; unmatched junction nucleotides: 2. The chain's CDR3 is CAISEWDRRYGYTF. The CDR3 nucleotides read TGTGCCATCAGTGAGTGGGACAGGCGCTATGGCTACACCTTC.

V usage is TRBV5-1 and J usage is TRBJ1-6; the D is unclear. Germline V gene sequence: CDR1 SGHRS, CDR2 YFSETQ. V lost 3 bases, J lost 0 bases, and 7 bases lay in between. This CDR3 is built from 15 residues. The CDR3 DNA sequence: TGCGCCAGCAGCTCGGGTACCTCCTATAATTCACCCCTCCACTTT. Translated, it gives CASSSGTSYNSPLHF.

In DNA form, the CDR3 reads TGTGCCAGTAGTGGACGGACAGGGAGCTCTGGGGCCAACGTCCTGACTTTC. Its translation: CASSGRTGSSGANVLTF. The chain recombines TRBV19 with TRBJ2-6; TRBD1 aligns across 8 bases. Looked up from germline, CDR1 is LNHDA and CDR2 is SQIVND (reference sequence). This CDR3 has 17 residues. V lost 5 bases, J lost 0 bases, and 6 bases stayed unmatched.